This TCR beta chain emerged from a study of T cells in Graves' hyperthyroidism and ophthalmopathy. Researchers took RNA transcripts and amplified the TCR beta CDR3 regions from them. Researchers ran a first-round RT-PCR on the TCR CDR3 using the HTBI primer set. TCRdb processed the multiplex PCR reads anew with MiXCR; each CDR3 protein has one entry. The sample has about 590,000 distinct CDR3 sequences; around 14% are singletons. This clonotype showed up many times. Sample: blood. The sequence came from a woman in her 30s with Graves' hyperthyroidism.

The CDR3 nucleotides read TGTGCCAGCAGTTTAGGGGTAACCTATGGCTACACCTTC. Its translation is CASSLGVTYGYTF. The chain links TRBV28 to TRBJ1-2, with D uncertain. Germline lookup yields CDR1 MDHEN and CDR2 SYDVKM. V shed 2 bases and J shed 4 bases, with 8 bases lying between them. CDR3 length: 13 amino acids.